One T cell receptor (beta chain) is described in this entry. The entry originates in a study of blood T cell repertoires in COVID-19. Background on the study: Samples taken during acute and convalescent COVID-19 were collected in the United States, Italy and Spain. The cDNA or gDNA used as material had been derived from T cells, B-cell-depleted T cells, or PBMCs.

Trimming took 1 base from V and 3 from J, leaving 10 bases between them. CDR3 length: 14 amino acids. Germline loops: CDR1 LGHNA, CDR2 YNFKEQ. Per the original methods: Amplification of reference gene primers was used by the study to estimate nucleated cell counts. Measured with immunoSEQ multiplex PCR; TCRdb has only the in-frame clones, and not every one. Clonal size and the V and J genes are those of that table, whereas D and trimming came from the DNA. The data show more than 200,000 clones, 85% to 90% seen once. The Seattle patients joined while their infection was active and were tracked longitudinally afterward.

The sequence was obtained from a woman aged 60-75 years with COVID-19, enrolled during active disease. This chain connects TRBV4-2 to TRBJ2-7; tentative D call: TRBD2 (6 bases). The sequenced sample consisted of peripheral blood. CDR3 in DNA: TGTGCCAGCAGCCAAGTCGGAGGGGTCTACGAGCAGTACTTC. This encodes CASSQVGGVYEQYF.